The 31 T cell receptor beta chains below all came from one sample that was sequenced in a study of T cell repertoires in cytomegalovirus infection. TCRdb reanalysed the reads using MiXCR and keeps one entry per CDR3 protein. This repertoire shows around 630,000 distinct CDR3 sequences, 20% to 25% found once; its top ten account for 8%. Sequenced material: CD8+ T cells from PBMCs. The source is a human donor in good health (CMV status not recorded). Some clones in this sample may be carry-over from other donors' samples.

Points on this clonotype: This clone may be a read error of a much larger clone one base away. V and J are TRBV6-6 and TRBJ2-1; 13 bases match TRBD2. CDR3 length: 18 residues. Looked up from germline, CDR1 is MNHNY and CDR2 is SVGAGI (reference sequence). The CDR3, as DNA: TGTGTCAGCAGTTACTTCGGGACTAGCGGGGCCCCTGACAATGAGCAGTTCTTC. It encodes CVSSYFGTSGAPDNEQFF.

This chain links TRBV7-9 with TRBJ1-1; 10 bases line up with TRBD1. This CDR3 region has 17 residues. CDR1 SEHNR and CDR2 FQNEAQ come from the germline V gene (reference sequence). Losses at the gene ends were 4 bases for V and 5 bases for J; bases not matched to a gene: 13. The CDR3 DNA reads TGTGCCAGCAGCTCGGACCGGGACAGGGGAAGTAGGACTGAAGCTTTCTTT. Translating it yields CASSSDRDRGSRTEAFF.

This clonotype was counted a few times. The chain combines TRBV28 with TRBJ1-5; D is possibly TRBD1 (5 bases). The CDR3 totals 19 residues. The germline CDR1 and CDR2 sequences are MDHEN and SYDVKM. V shed 6 bases and J shed 0 bases, with 24 bases lying between them. The CDR3 protein is CASSPVGVLGHFSNQPQHF. CDR3 nucleotide sequence: TGTGCCAGCAGCCCGGTCGGAGTTTTAGGACACTTTAGCAATCAGCCCCAGCATTTT.

This chain links TRBV29-1 with TRBJ2-2, with D uncertain. V shed 0 bases and J shed 4 bases, with 3 bases lying between them. Germline lookup yields CDR1 SQVTM and CDR2 ANQGSEA. This CDR3 has 12 residues. CDR3 sequence reads: CSVEDGTGELFF. The CDR3 coding sequence is TGCAGCGTTGAAGACGGCACCGGGGAGCTGTTTTTT.

This clonotype has more than one count but fewer than ten. This chain connects TRBV6-5 to TRBJ1-2, with a weak D call TRBD1 (5 bases). This CDR3 contains 14 residues. V lost 4 bases to trimming and J lost 4 bases, with 13 bases between them. Germline CDR1 and CDR2: MNHEY and SVGAGI. The CDR3 spells CASSWGSDLYGYTF. The CDR3 DNA is TGTGCCAGCAGTTGGGGGTCAGACCTCTATGGCTACACCTTC.

The chain carries TRBV20-1 and TRBJ2-2; 9 bases align to TRBD1. The CDR3 spans 15 residues. From germline, CDR1 is DFQATT and CDR2 SNEGSKA (reference sequence). V gave up 1 base and J gave up 4 bases; unmatched junction bases: 4. The CDR3 here is CSARVLQGATGELFF. The CDR3 nucleotides are TGCAGTGCTAGAGTTTTACAGGGGGCCACCGGGGAGCTGTTTTTT.

The chain uses TRBV20-1 and TRBJ2-2, with TRBD2 as a possible D gene (5 bases). Trimming took off 3 bases at V and 5 bases at J, with 16 bases between the two ends. The CDR3 is made up of 15 amino acids. Germline CDR1 DFQATT, CDR2 SNEGSKA (reference sequence). For the CDR3, the DNA is TGCAGTGCTAGGAGGGCGCAGCGAGAAACCGGGGAGCTGTTTTTT. Its translation: CSARRAQRETGELFF.

The gene calls are TRBV28 and TRBJ2-7; 8 nucleotides line up with TRBD1. CDR3 length: 16 amino acids. V lost 1 base and J lost 6; bases outside the gene matches: 11. Per germline, CDR1 MDHEN and CDR2 SYDVKM. In DNA form, the CDR3 reads TGTGCCAGCAGTTTATACCAGGGGGCGGGATTCGCCGAGCAGTACGTC. Its translation is CASSLYQGAGFAEQYV.

The rearrangement joins TRBV29-1 to TRBJ2-3, with a tentative D call TRBD2 (6 bases). CDR1 SQVTM and CDR2 ANQGSEA come from the germline V gene. The CDR3 length is 11 residues. Trimming cost V 8 bases and J 6 bases, with 12 bases left between them. The CDR3 region is CSPEGYDTQYF. As DNA, the CDR3 is TGCAGCCCGGAGGGGTATGATACGCAGTATTTT.

This clonotype was recorded many times. V and J are TRBV7-6 and TRBJ2-3; a possible D gene is TRBD1 (5 bases). This CDR3 comprises 14 residues. V lost 1 base to trimming and J lost 7 bases, with 12 bases between them. CDR1 and CDR2 from the germline V gene are SGHVS and FNYEAQ. This CDR3 reads CASSLDQGLNTQYF. In nucleotides, the CDR3 is TGTGCCAGCAGCTTAGACCAGGGTTTGAATACGCAGTATTTT.

The gene calls are TRBV12-3 or TRBV12-4 and TRBJ2-7, with a weak D call TRBD2 (6 bases). The CDR3 runs to 14 residues. V lost 6 bases to trimming and J lost 6 bases, with 18 bases between them. CDR3 DNA sequence: TGTGCCAGCAGCCACCGGGACTGGGTTTTCGAGCAGTACTTC. This codes for CASSHRDWVFEQYF.

This clonotype was counted a few times. The chain uses TRBV6-5 and TRBJ1-2, with D perhaps matching TRBD1 (5 bases). This CDR3 has 16 amino acids. The germline CDR1 and CDR2 sequences are MNHEY and SVGAGI. The V and J ends lost 0 bases and 8 bases respectively, with 19 bases between them. CDR3 sequence reads: CASSYSTGPRDGGYTF. The CDR3 bases are TGTGCCAGCAGTTACTCAACGGGACCAAGGGACGGGGGCTACACCTTC.

There are many counts of this clonotype. This chain connects TRBV28 to TRBJ2-4; the D is unclear. V gave up 3 bases and J gave up 0 bases, with 12 bases separating them. Germline CDR1 MDHEN, CDR2 SYDVKM. This CDR3 has 16 residues. The CDR3 DNA follows: TGTGCCAGCAGTTTCAACCCTCTCGGAGCCAAAAACATTCAGTACTTC. Protein: CASSFNPLGAKNIQYF.

Of note for this clonotype: A read error may explain this, as a much larger clone is one base away. The rearrangement links TRBV7-2 to TRBJ2-1; TRBD2 might be the D (6 bases). Trimming stripped 5 bases from V and 9 bases from J, with 11 bases between. This CDR3 is 12 amino acids long. CDR1 is SGHTA and CDR2 is FQGNSA in the germline V gene. The CDR3 DNA sequence: TGTGCCAGCAGCCAGATTAGCGGTGAGCAGTTCTTC. Translation: CASSQISGEQFF.

The table lists this clonotype with many counts. This chain joins TRBV4-2 and TRBJ2-5; 8 positions match TRBD2. Losses at the gene ends were 4 bases for V and 2 bases for J; bases not matched to a gene: 9. Germline-derived CDR1 and CDR2 are LGHNA and YNFKEQ. The CDR3 consists of 16 residues. As DNA, the CDR3 is TGTGCCAGCAGCCCTTGGGATAGCGGGGTGCAAGAGACCCAGTACTTC. Amino acid sequence: CASSPWDSGVQETQYF.

Notes on this clonotype: Just one base apart from a much larger clone, this may be a read error. The conserved phenylalanine or tryptophan normally closing the CDR3 is absent here, so this likely arose from a read error. The V and J genes are TRBV7-6 and TRBJ2-5; possibly TRBD2 for D (5 bases). From germline, CDR1 is SGHVS and CDR2 FNYEAQ. V gave up 5 bases and J gave up 9 bases, with 13 bases separating them. This CDR3 is built from 12 residues. The CDR3 spells CASSRAKRAQYV. The CDR3 DNA sequence: TGTGCCAGCAGCCGAGCTAAGAGGGCCCAGTACGTC.

The rearrangement links TRBV7-3 to TRBJ1-1; 11 positions agree with TRBD1. The CDR3 is made up of 14 amino acids. Per germline, CDR1 SGHTA and CDR2 FQGTGA. J gave up 11 bases and V 1 base, and 6 bases lay outside the gene matches. CDR3 nucleotides: TGTGCCAGCAGCTTAAGGAGGGACAGGGGGTTGGCTTTCTTT. Protein sequence: CASSLRRDRGLAFF.

At least ten counts were recorded for this clonotype. This rearrangement joins TRBV12-5 to TRBJ1-1; D gene unclear. CDR1 and CDR2 from the germline V gene are LGHNT and FRNRAP. V lost 3 bases, J lost 4 bases, and 24 bases lay in between. The CDR3 sequence is 18 residues long. CDR3 DNA: TGTGCTAGTGGTTTCCCCCTCAACTTAACAAGGCGGCTCACTGAAGCTTTCTTT. It translates to CASGFPLNLTRRLTEAFF.

The CDR3 sequence: CASSDRNSGANVLTF. The CDR3 bases are TGTGCCAGCAGCGACCGAAATTCTGGGGCCAACGTCCTGACTTTC. The gene calls are TRBV11-2 and TRBJ2-6; D is undetermined. Germline CDR1 SGHAT, CDR2 FQNNGV. The V and J ends lost 5 bases and 1 base respectively, with 9 bases between them. CDR3 length: 15 residues.

In its sample, this clonotype was seen a few times. The chain joins TRBV29-1 to TRBJ2-2, with D perhaps being TRBD1 or TRBD2 (5 bases each). CDR3 length: 14 residues. V lost 6 bases, J lost 2 bases, and 13 bases lay in between. Germline V gene data show CDR1 as SQVTM and CDR2 as ANQGSEA. The CDR3 DNA sequence: TGCAGCGTACCGGGACGGCGTAACACCGGGGAGCTGTTTTTT. Translation gives CSVPGRRNTGELFF.

The table lists this clonotype with a few counts. The rearrangement joins TRBV19 to TRBJ2-1; no firm D call. Trimming left V 2 bases short and J 0 bases short, with 14 bases between. The length of the CDR3 is 17 residues. Germline-derived CDR1 and CDR2 are LNHDA and SQIVND (reference sequence). CDR3 nucleotides: TGTGCCAGTAGTATACTTGTTTCGGCAGACTCCTACAATGAGCAGTTCTTC. Translated: CASSILVSADSYNEQFF.

This clonotype was counted ten times or more. This rearrangement joins TRBV7-6 to TRBJ1-3; D gene unclear. CDR3 length equals 15 residues. The V gene's germline CDR1 is SGHVS and CDR2 FNYEAQ. Trimming shortened V by 4 bases and J by 2 bases, and 12 bases separated the two germline ends. CDR3 region: CASSSSADPGNTIYF. The CDR3 DNA reads TGTGCCAGCAGCTCCTCGGCCGACCCTGGAAACACCATATATTTT.

This clonotype was picked up many times. The rearrangement uses TRBV7-9 and TRBJ1-1; no definite D call. The CDR3 contains 13 residues. Between the trimmed V and J ends, which lost 1 base and 6 bases, there was a span of 9 bases. The germline V gene has CDR1 SEHNR and CDR2 FQNEAQ (reference sequence). The chain's CDR3 is CASSLVGWPEAFF. The CDR3 nucleotides are TGTGCCAGCAGCTTAGTGGGGTGGCCTGAAGCTTTCTTT.

V is TRBV7-9 and J is TRBJ2-1; TRBD1 agrees at 8 bases. CDR1 and CDR2 from the germline V gene are SEHNR and FQNEAQ (reference sequence). The CDR3 has 15 residues. V dropped 4 bases and J dropped 6; count of bases not matched to a gene: 8. CDR3 nucleotide sequence: TGTGCCAGCAGCTACCCGGACAGGGCTGGCAATGAGCAGTTCTTC. It codes for CASSYPDRAGNEQFF.

This clonotype was seen ten or more times. The genes are TRBV25-1 and TRBJ1-5; D not resolved. CDR3 size: 13 residues. The ends were cut back, 9 bases at V and 0 bases at J, with 9 bases in the middle. The germline V gene encodes CDR1 MGHDK and CDR2 SYGVNS. CDR3 amino acids: CASGTYSNQPQHF. CDR3 in DNA: TGTGCCAGTGGAACTTATAGCAATCAGCCCCAGCATTTT.

This clonotype was observed a few times. V and J are TRBV6-2 or TRBV6-3 and TRBJ2-2; D gene ambiguous. Between the trimmed V and J ends, which lost 6 bases and 3 bases, there was a span of 8 bases. The CDR3 covers 13 residues. CDR1 MNHEY and CDR2 SVGEGT come from the germline V gene. The CDR3 is CASSPNYTGELFF. The CDR3 DNA reads TGTGCCAGCAGCCCCAATTACACCGGGGAGCTGTTTTTT.

This clonotype was observed once. It may be a read error: a sequence one base away is much more abundant. This sequence joins TRBV7-6 and TRBJ2-7; a possible D gene is TRBD1 (5 bases). The CDR3 contains 16 residues. Germline V gene lookup returns CDR1 SGHVS and CDR2 FNYEAQ. CDR3 DNA: TGTGCCAACAGCCCACCGACGGCAGGGTCGTATACCGAGCAGTACTTC. Its translation: CANSPPTAGSYTEQYF.

The chain employs TRBV20-1 and TRBJ2-1, with D perhaps matching TRBD1 (6 bases). This CDR3 has 13 amino acids. Germline-derived CDR1 and CDR2 are DFQATT and SNEGSKA (reference sequence). For the CDR3, the DNA is TGCAGCCTGCCTAGAGGGGGATACAATGAGCAGTTCTTC. This translates into CSLPRGGYNEQFF.

This rearrangement joins TRBV7-2 to TRBJ2-5, with 11 bases fitting TRBD1. The germline CDR1 and CDR2 sequences are SGHTA and FQGNSA. There are 15 residues in the CDR3. V lost 4 bases to trimming and J lost 5 bases; unmatched junction nucleotides: 6. The CDR3 DNA reads as TGTGCCAGCAGCTACGGGACAGGGGGGTTGGAGACCCAGTACTTC. The encoded protein is CASSYGTGGLETQYF.

This clonotype was counted at least ten times. The V call is TRBV7-6, the J call TRBJ2-3; no reliable D call. The CDR3 length is 18 residues. The germline V and J ends were trimmed by 4 bases and 0 bases, with 20 bases remaining between them. CDR1 is SGHVS, CDR2 FNYEAQ, per germline. For the CDR3, the DNA is TGTGCCAGCAGCTCCGAGCCCCTAAGATCCGCTAGCACAGATACGCAGTATTTT. Protein sequence: CASSSEPLRSASTDTQYF.

This clonotype was observed many times. The chain is built from TRBV7-2 and TRBJ2-7, with TRBD1 matching 11 bases. Trimming at V came to 5 bases and at J to 3 bases, leaving 9 bases not matched to a gene. The CDR3 contains 16 residues. The germline gives CDR1 SGHTA, CDR2 FQGNSA. The CDR3 DNA follows: TGTGCCAGCAGCCTAAGGGACAGGGGGAAGGGCTACGAGCAGTACTTC. Translating gives CASSLRDRGKGYEQYF.